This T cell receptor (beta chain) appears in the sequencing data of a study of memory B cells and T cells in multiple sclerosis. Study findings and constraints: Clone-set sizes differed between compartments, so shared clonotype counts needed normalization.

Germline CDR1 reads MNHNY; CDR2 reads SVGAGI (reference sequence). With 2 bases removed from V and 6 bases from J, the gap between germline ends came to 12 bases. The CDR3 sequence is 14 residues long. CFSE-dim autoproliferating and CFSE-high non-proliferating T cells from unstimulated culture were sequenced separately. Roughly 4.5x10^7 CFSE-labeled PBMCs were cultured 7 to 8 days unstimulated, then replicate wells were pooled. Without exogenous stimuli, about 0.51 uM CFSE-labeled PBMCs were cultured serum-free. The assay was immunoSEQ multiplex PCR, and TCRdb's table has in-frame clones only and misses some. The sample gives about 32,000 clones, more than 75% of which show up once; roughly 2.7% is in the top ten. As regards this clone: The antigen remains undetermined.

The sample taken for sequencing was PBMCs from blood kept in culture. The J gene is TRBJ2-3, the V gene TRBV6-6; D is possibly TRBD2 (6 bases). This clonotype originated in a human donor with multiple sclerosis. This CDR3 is CASSYGREVDTQYF. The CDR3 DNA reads TGTGCCAGCAGTTACGGCAGGGAGGTGGATACGCAGTATTTT.